The 6 T cell receptor beta chains listed next were all sequenced from one sample in a study of long-term antiretroviral therapy in people with HIV. Researchers report immunoSEQ v3.0 was run at survey level. The table came from immunoSEQ multiplex PCR; TCRdb's copy has only in-frame clones and leaves some out. Of about 20,000 clones listed, over 80% are singletons. The source material was unsorted PBMCs, sampled 1.2 years after starting antiretroviral therapy. These TCRs come from a woman in her 40s with HIV.

This clone was seen more than once but under ten times. V gene TRBV4-3 combines with J gene TRBJ2-7, with no clear D. V dropped 0 bases and J dropped 6 bases, with 6 bases sitting between them. Germline lookup yields CDR1 LGHNA and CDR2 YSLEER. The CDR3 has 12 residues. The CDR3 sequence is CASSQDAREQYF. The DNA for the CDR3 is TGCGCCAGCAGCCAAGATGCCCGCGAGCAGTACTTC.

V and J are TRBV2 and TRBJ2-2; 8 bases fit TRBD2. The CDR3 length is 15 residues. Germline V lookup: CDR1 SNHLY, CDR2 FYNNEI. The V and J ends lost 5 bases and 2 bases, in that order; junction bases with no gene match: 4. The CDR3 DNA reads as TGTGCCAGCAGTCTTACTAGCGGAAACACCGGGGAGCTGTTTTTT. Translation gives CASSLTSGNTGELFF. Complete variable domain (other parts from reference TRBV2 and TRBJ2-2): EPEVTQTPSHQVTQMGQEVILRCVPISNHLYFYWYRQILGQKVEFLVSFYNNEISEKSEIFDDQFSVERPDGSNFTLKIRSTKLEDSAMYFCASSLTSGNTGELFFGEGSRLTVL.

This clone is termed medium-sized (0.01 to 0.1%). The genes are TRBV28 and TRBJ2-7; a weak D match, TRBD1 (6 bases). Germline CDR1 reads MDHEN; CDR2 reads SYDVKM. This CDR3 region has 11 residues. V was pared by 10 bases and J by 9 bases, with 16 bases between. The CDR3 reads CATAGTRGQYF. The CDR3 DNA reads TGTGCCACTGCCGGGACAAGGGGGCAGTACTTC.

The chain joins TRBV4-3 to TRBJ2-5, with 8 bases aligning to TRBD1. The ends lost 5 bases at V and 5 bases at J; junction bases unmatched: 10. The V gene's germline CDR1 is LGHNA and CDR2 YSLEER. The CDR3 extends over 15 amino acids. The CDR3 nucleotides are TGCGCCAGCAGCTCAGACAGGGGCGGTTGGGAGACCCAGTACTTC. Translation gives CASSSDRGGWETQYF.

The V and J genes are TRBV27 and TRBJ2-7; possible D gene TRBD2, 5 bases. Between the trimmed V and J ends, which lost 0 bases and 1 base, there was a span of 13 bases. Per germline, CDR1 MNHEY and CDR2 SMNVEV (reference sequence). CDR3 length: 16 residues. The chain's CDR3 is CASSLSAGLSSYEQYF. DNA of the CDR3: TGTGCCAGCAGTTTATCGGCGGGCCTCTCATCCTACGAGCAGTACTTC.

The J gene is TRBJ2-5, the V gene TRBV5-4; the D is unclear. Germline loops: CDR1 SGHNT, CDR2 YYREEE (reference sequence). V was pared by 0 bases and J by 5 bases, with 17 bases between. The length of the CDR3 is 16 residues. CDR3 sequence (DNA): TGTGCCAGCAGCTTGGGAGGACGGTCTCTAGTGGAGACCCAGTACTTC. Translated, it gives CASSLGGRSLVETQYF.